This T cell receptor (beta chain) was retrieved from a study of CD8 T cells in acute hepatitis C reinfection. Germline V lookup: CDR1 SQVTM, CDR2 ANQGSEA. V gave up 2 bases and J gave up 14 bases, with 10 bases separating them. The CDR3 is 10 residues long. Study-wide results and limits: CDR3 sequences shared with other epitopes were rare. NS3-1073 specific repertoires were highly diverse across all groups. Overrepresentation in the naive pool did not explain the preferential TRBV04 and TRBV06 usage seen in all groups.

Clones were read by immunoSEQ multiplex PCR, and TCRdb kept only the in-frame ones, dropping some. The table shows about 1,100 clones, with about 62% occurring only once. Specified time point: at least 347 days after estimated infection, following spontaneous clearance. Sequencing of hepatitis C virus-specific cells was done ex vivo rather than after in vitro expansion. This clone has only a few counts. The chain uses TRBV29-1 and TRBJ2-1; D is uncertain. This TCR was recovered from a man in his forties who spontaneously cleared hepatitis C infection. The sequencing used HCV NS3-1073 tetramer-sorted CD8+ T cells from PBMCs, collected at follow-up. The CDR3 protein is CSVEKDRKFF. CDR3 nucleotides: TGCAGCGTTGAAAAGGATCGAAAGTTCTTC.